This T cell receptor beta chain was profiled in a study of CD8 T cells in Susac syndrome. Random hexamers were used to reverse transcribe an amount of about 0.45 to 1 ug RNA. Coverage of TCR beta CDR3 amplification by immunoSEQ multiplex PCR extended to 54 Vbeta and 13 Jbeta. Each CDR3 protein is one row after TCRdb ran MiXCR on the immunoSEQ multiplex PCR reads. The table includes about 130,000 distinct CDR3 sequences, 90% to 95% detected once. V lost 6 bases and J lost 1, with 9 bases in between. The CDR3 runs 13 residues. The sample was CD4+ T cells from PBMCs. The origin of this receptor is a human donor with multiple sclerosis. The gene calls are TRBV12-3 or TRBV12-4 and TRBJ1-1; D is possibly TRBD1 (5 bases). The CDR3 here is CASRPGGNTEAFF. The CDR3 nucleotides read TGTGCCAGCAGACCGGGGGGGAACACTGAAGCTTTCTTT.